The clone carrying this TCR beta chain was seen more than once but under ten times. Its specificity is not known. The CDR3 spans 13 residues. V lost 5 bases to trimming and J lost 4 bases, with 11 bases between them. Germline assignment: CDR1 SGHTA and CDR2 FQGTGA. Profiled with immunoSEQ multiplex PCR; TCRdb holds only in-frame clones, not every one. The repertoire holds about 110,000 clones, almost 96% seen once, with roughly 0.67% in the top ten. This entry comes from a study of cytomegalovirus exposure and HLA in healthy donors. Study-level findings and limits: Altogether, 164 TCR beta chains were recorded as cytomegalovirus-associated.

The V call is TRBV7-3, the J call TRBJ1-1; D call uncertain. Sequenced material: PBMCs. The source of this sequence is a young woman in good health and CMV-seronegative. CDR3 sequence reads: CASSLPGFTEAFF. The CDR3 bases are TGTGCCAGCAGCCTCCCGGGGTTCACTGAAGCTTTCTTT.